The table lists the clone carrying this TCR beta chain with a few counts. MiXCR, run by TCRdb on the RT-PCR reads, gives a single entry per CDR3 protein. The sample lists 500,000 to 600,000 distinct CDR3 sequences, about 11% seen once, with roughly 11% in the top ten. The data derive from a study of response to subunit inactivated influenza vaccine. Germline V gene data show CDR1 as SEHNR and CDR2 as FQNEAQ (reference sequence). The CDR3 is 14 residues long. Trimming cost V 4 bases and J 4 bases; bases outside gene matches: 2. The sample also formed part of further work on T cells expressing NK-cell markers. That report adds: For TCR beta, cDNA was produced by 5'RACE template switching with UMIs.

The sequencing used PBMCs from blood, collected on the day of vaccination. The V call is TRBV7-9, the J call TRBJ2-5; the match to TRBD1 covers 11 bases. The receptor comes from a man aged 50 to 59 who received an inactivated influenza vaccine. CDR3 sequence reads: CASSSDRGRETQYF. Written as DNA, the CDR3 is TGTGCCAGCAGCTCGGACAGGGGGCGAGAGACCCAGTACTTC.